This T cell receptor (beta chain) came from a study of breast tumors, draining lymph nodes, adjacent tissues. Findings and limits, study-wide: Tumor and nontumor repertoires were significantly more similar in luminal-like than in basal-like breast cancer. Data only fit, rather than demonstrated, lymph node origin of most tumor T cells.

TCRdb recomputed calls from the multiplex PCR reads with MiXCR, one row per CDR3 protein. The sample includes around 43,000 distinct CDR3 sequences, 20% to 25% of them seen just once. Turning to this clonotype: Its antigen is currently unknown. No conserved phenylalanine or tryptophan is present at the end of the CDR3, so a read error is the likely explanation.

V lost 0 bases, J lost 4 bases, and 9 bases lay in between. The V gene's germline CDR1 is SGDLS and CDR2 YYNGEE. This CDR3 has 14 amino acids. The sequence was collected from a female donor with breast cancer. Some clones in this sample may be carry-over from other donors' samples. V gene TRBV9 combines with J gene TRBJ2-3; no definite D call. Sequencing used breast tumor tissue. The CDR3 spells CASSVGVAPDTQYL. In nucleotides, the CDR3 is TGTGCCAGCAGCGTAGGGGTGGCCCCAGATACGCAGTATCTT.